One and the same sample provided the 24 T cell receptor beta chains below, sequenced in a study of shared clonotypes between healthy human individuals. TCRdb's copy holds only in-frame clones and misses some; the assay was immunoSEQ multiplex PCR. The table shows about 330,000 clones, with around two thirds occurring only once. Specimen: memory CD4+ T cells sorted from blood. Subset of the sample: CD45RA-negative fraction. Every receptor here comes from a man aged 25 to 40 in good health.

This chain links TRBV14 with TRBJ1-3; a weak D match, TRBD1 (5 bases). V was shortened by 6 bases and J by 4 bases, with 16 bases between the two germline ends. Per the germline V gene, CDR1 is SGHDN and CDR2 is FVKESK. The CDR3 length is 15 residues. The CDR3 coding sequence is TGTGCCAGCAGTCAACTCCGAAGGACAGGAAACACCATATATTTT. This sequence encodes CASSQLRRTGNTIYF. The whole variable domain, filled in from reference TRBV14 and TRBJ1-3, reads EAGVTQFPSHSVIEKGQTVTLRCDPISGHDNLYWYRRVMGKEIKFLLHFVKESKQDESGMPNNRFLAERTGGTYSTLKVQPAELEDSGVYFCASSQLRRTGNTIYFGEGSWLTVV.

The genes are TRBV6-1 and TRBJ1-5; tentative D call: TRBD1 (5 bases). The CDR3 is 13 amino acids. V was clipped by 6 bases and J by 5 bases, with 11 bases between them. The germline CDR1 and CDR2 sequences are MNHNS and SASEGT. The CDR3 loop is CASRPWGDQPQHF. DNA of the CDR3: TGTGCCAGCAGGCCCTGGGGGGATCAGCCCCAGCATTTT.

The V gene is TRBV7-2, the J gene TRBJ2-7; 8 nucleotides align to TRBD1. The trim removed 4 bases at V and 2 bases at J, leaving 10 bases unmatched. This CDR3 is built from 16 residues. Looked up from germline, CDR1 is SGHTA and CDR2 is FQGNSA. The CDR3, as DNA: TGTGCCAGCAGCTCTCGTGGACAGGGTAGCGCCTACGAGCAGTACTTC. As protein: CASSSRGQGSAYEQYF.

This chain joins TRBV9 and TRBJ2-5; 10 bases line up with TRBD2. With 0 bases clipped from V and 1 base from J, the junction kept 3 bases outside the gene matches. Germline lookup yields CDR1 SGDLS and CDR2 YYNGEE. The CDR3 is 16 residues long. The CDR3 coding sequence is TGTGCCAGCAGCGTAGGCCGACTAGCGGGCCAAGAGACCCAGTACTTC. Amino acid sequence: CASSVGRLAGQETQYF.

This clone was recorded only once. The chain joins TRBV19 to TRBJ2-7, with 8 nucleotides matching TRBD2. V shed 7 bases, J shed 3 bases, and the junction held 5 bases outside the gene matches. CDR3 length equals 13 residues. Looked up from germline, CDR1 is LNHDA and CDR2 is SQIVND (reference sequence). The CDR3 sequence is CASNGGADYEQYF. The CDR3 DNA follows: TGTGCCAGTAACGGGGGGGCCGACTACGAGCAGTACTTC. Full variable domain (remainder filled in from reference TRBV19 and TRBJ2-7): DGGITQSPKYLFRKEGQNVTLSCEQNLNHDAMYWYRQDPGQGLRLIYYSQIVNDFQKGDIAEGYSVSREKKESFPLTVTSAQKNPTAFYLCASNGGADYEQYFGPGTRLTVT.

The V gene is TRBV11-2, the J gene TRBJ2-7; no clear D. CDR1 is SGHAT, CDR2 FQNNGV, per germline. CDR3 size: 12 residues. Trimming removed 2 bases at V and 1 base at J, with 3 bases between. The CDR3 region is CASSLTSYEQYF. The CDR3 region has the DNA TGTGCCAGCAGCTTAACATCCTACGAGCAGTACTTC.

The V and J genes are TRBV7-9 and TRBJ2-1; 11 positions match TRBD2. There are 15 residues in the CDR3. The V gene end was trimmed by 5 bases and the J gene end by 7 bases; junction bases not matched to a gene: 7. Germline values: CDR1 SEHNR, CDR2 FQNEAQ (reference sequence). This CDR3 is CASSTSGGTLNEQFF. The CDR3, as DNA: TGTGCCAGCAGCACTAGCGGGGGAACCCTAAATGAGCAGTTCTTC.

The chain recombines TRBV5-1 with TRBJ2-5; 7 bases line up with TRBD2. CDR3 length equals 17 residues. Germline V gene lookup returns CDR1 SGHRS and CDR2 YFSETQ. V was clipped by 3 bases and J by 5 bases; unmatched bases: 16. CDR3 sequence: CASSSGKAGGIVETQYF. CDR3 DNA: TGCGCCAGCAGCTCGGGAAAGGCCGGGGGGATTGTTGAGACCCAGTACTTC.

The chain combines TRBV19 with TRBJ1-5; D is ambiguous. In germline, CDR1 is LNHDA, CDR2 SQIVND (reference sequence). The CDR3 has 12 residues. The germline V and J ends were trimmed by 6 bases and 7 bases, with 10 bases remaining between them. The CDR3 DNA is TGTGCCAGTAGCCCGTCGAGGCAGCCCCAGCATTTT. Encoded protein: CASSPSRQPQHF.

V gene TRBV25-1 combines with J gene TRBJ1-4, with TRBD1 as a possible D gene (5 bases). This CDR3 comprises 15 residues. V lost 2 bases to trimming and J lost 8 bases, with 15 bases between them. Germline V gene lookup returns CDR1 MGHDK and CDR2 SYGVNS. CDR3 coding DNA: TGTGCCAGCAGTGAAAGGAGGGGATTTGGAGAAAAACTGTTTTTT. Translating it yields CASSERRGFGEKLFF.

The CDR3 DNA follows: TGCGCCAGCAGTGTTTTATCTAGCGGAAAACCCCACAATGAGCAGTTCTTC. It encodes CASSVLSSGKPHNEQFF. The V and J genes are TRBV10-2 and TRBJ2-1, with 7 bases that match TRBD2. In germline, CDR1 is WSHSY, CDR2 SAAADI. This CDR3 comprises 17 residues. Trimming took 4 bases from V and 5 from J; bases not matched to a gene: 14.

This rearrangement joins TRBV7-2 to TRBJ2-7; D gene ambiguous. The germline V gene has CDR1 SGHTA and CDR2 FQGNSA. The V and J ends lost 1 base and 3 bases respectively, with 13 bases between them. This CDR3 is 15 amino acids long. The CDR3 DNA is TGTGCCAGCAGCTTAGAGGTCTCCAAGGTCTACGAGCAGTACTTC. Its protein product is CASSLEVSKVYEQYF.

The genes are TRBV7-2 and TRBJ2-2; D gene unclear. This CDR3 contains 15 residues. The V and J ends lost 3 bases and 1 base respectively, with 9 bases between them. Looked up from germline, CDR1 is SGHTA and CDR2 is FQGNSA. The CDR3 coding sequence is TGTGCCAGCAGCTTCTTAGGCTTGAACACCGGGGAGCTGTTTTTT. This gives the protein CASSFLGLNTGELFF.

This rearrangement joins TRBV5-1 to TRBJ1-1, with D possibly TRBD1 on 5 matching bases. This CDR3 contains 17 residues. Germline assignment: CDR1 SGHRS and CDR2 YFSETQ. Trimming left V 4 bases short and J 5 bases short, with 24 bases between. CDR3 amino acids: CASSDPGTQGGWTEAFF. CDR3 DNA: TGCGCCAGCAGCGACCCGGGGACCCAGGGAGGGTGGACTGAAGCTTTCTTT. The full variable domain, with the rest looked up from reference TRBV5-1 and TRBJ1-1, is KAGVTQTPRYLIKTRGQQVTLSCSPISGHRSVSWYQQTPGQGLQFLFEYFSETQRNKGNFPGRFSGRQFSNSRSEMNVSTLELGDSALYLCASSDPGTQGGWTEAFFGQGTRLTVV.

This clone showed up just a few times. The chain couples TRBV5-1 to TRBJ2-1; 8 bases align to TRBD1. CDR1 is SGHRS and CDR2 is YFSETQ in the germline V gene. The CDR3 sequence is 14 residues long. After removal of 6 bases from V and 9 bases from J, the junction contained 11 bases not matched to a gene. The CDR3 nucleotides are TGCGCCAGCACAGGAGGGACAGGTTTCGGTGAGCAGTTCTTC. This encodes CASTGGTGFGEQFF.

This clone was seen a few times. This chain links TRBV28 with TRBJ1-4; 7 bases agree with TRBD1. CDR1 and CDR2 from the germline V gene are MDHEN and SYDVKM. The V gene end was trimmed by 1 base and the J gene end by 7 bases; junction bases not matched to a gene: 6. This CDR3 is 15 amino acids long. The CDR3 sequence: CASSLSTGMGEKLFF. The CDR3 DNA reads TGTGCCAGCAGTTTATCGACAGGGATGGGTGAAAAACTGTTTTTT.

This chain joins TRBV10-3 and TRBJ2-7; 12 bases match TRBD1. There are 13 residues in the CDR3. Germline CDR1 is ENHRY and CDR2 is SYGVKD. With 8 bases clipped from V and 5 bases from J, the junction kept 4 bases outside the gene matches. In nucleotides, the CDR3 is TGTGCCATCCGGGACAGGGGGCTGGACGAGCAGTACTTC. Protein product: CAIRDRGLDEQYF.

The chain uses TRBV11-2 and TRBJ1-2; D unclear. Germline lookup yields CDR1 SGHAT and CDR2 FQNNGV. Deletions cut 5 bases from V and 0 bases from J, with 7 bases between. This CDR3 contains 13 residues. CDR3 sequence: CASSPAANYGYTF. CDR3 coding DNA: TGTGCCAGCAGCCCTGCGGCTAACTATGGCTACACCTTC.

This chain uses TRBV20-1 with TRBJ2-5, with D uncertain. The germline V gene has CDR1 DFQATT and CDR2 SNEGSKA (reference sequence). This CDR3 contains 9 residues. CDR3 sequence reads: CRVGETQYF. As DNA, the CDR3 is TGCAGGGTTGGTGAGACCCAGTACTTC.

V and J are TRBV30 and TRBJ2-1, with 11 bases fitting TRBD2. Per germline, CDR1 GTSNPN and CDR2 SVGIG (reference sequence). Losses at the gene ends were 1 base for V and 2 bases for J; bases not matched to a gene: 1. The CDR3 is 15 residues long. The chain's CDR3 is CAWSGLAGPYNEQFF. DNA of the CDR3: TGTGCCTGGAGTGGACTAGCGGGACCCTACAATGAGCAGTTCTTC.

The DNA for the CDR3 is TGTGCCAGCAGCTTGGGACAGGGTATCTACGCGGAGCAGTACTTC. Protein sequence: CASSLGQGIYAEQYF. The chain links TRBV7-6 to TRBJ2-7, with 9 bases that match TRBD1. Germline V CDR1 and CDR2: SGHVS, FNYEAQ. The CDR3 runs to 15 residues. Trimming removed 3 bases from V and 7 bases from J; junction bases left unmatched: 10.

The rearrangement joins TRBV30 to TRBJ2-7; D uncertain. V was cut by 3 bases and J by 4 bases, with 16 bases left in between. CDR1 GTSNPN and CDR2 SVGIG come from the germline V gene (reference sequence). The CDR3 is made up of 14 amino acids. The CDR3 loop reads CAWRKRGAQYEQYF. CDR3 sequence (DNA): TGTGCCTGGAGAAAACGAGGAGCCCAGTACGAGCAGTACTTC.

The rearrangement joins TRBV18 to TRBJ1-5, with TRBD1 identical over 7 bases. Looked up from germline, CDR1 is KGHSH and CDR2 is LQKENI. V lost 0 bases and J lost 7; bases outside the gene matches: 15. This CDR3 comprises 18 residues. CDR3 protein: CASSPPSTGEPHRQPQHF. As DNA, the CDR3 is TGTGCCAGCTCACCACCGTCTACAGGGGAGCCTCACAGGCAGCCCCAGCATTTT.

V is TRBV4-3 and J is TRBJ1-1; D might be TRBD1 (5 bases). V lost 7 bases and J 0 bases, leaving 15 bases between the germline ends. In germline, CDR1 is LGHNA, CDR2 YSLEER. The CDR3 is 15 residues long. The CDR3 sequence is CASTATAHMNTEAFF. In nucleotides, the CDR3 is TGCGCCAGCACCGCGACAGCTCACATGAACACTGAAGCTTTCTTT.